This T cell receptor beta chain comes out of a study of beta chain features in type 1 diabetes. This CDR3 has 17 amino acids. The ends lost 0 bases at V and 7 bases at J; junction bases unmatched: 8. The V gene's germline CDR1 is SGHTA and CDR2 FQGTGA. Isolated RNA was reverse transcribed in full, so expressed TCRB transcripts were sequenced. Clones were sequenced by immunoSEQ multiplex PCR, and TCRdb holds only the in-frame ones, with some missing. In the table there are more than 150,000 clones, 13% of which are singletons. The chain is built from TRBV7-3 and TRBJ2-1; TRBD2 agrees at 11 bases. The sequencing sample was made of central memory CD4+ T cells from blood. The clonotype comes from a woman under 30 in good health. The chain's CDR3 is CASSLTETSGIVNEQFF. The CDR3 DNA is TGTGCCAGCAGCTTAACAGAGACTAGCGGGATCGTAAATGAGCAGTTCTTC.